This TCR beta chain appears in the sequencing data of a study of blood T cell repertoires in COVID-19. This CDR3 contains 16 residues. V lost 0 bases and J lost 4, with 15 bases in between. Germline V gene lookup returns CDR1 MNHEY and CDR2 SVGAGI. In the original workflow: Amplification with reference gene primers provided the estimates of nucleated cell counts. Profiled with immunoSEQ multiplex PCR; TCRdb holds only in-frame clones, not every one. V and J calls and clone size are as listed in that table; D and trimming were resolved from the DNA. The data contain around 180,000 clones, around 72% of them singletons.

J is TRBJ2-5 and V is TRBV6-5, with a possible D match to TRBD1 (5 bases). This clonotype was obtained from a woman of 80 years or more with acute or convalescent COVID-19. Material for sequencing was peripheral blood. CDR3 DNA sequence: TGTGCCAGCAGTTACTCGAAAGGTACTCAGGGAGAGACCCAGTACTTC. Amino acid sequence: CASSYSKGTQGETQYF.